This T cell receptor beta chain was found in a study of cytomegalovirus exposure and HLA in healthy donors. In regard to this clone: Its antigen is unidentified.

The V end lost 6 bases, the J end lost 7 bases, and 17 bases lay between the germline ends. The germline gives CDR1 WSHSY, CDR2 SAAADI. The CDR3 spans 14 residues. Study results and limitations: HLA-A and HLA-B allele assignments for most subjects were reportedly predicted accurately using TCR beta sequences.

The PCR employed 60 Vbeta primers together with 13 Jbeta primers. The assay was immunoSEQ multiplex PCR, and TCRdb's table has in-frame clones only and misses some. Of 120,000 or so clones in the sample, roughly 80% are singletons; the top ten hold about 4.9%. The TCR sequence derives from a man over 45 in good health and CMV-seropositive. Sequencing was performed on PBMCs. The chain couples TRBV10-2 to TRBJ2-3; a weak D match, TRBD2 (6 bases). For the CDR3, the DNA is TGCGCCAGCAGCGCGGGACCAGCGGAAAATACGCAGTATTTT. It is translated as CASSAGPAENTQYF.